These 10 T cell receptor beta chains came from one sample sequenced in a study of identical twins. Each CDR3 protein gets one entry after TCRdb re-called the 5' RACE reads with MiXCR. The sample shows hundreds of thousands of distinct CDR3 sequences, over 20% of them seen only once. A further study also used this sample, focusing on T cells expressing NK-cell markers.

The specimen sequenced was PBMCs. The origin of the receptors is a woman aged 18 to 35 in good health.

The chain couples TRBV6-1 to TRBJ2-2, with D hard to call. Germline CDR1 and CDR2: MNHNS and SASEGT. The V end lost 6 bases, the J end lost 3 bases, and 8 bases lay between the germline ends. The CDR3 consists of 13 residues. CDR3 sequence reads: CASRTRHTGELFF. CDR3 bases: TGTGCCAGCAGAACCAGGCACACCGGGGAGCTGTTTTTT.

The V and J genes are TRBV11-3 and TRBJ2-5, with 7 nucleotides matching TRBD1. The V segment lost 2 bases and the J segment 4 bases; nucleotides outside the gene matches: 13. Germline-derived CDR1 and CDR2 are SGHNT and YENEEA. The CDR3 has 17 amino acids. CDR3 nucleotides: TGTGCCAGCAGCTTAAAGTGGGGACAGACGGTCGGAGAGACCCAGTACTTC. The encoded protein is CASSLKWGQTVGETQYF.

J is TRBJ1-3 and V is TRBV6-1; no clear D gene. Trimming removed 1 base at V and 0 bases at J, with 10 bases between. Germline assignment: CDR1 MNHNS and CDR2 SASEGT. The CDR3 has 16 residues. CDR3 sequence (DNA): TGTGCCAGCAGTGAAGTCCAACCAAGCTCTGGAAACACCATATATTTT. This encodes CASSEVQPSSGNTIYF.

This chain uses TRBV4-3 with TRBJ2-5; 7 bases line up with TRBD2. Per the germline V gene, CDR1 is LGHNA and CDR2 is YSLEER. After removal of 3 bases from V and 4 bases from J, the junction contained 17 bases not matched to a gene. The CDR3 sequence is 18 residues long. CDR3 DNA: TGCGCCAGCAGCCAGAAACCCCCTTGGGGGAGGGCCGGAGAGACCCAGTACTTC. This codes for CASSQKPPWGRAGETQYF.

CDR3 amino acids: CASSLSRTRGGQPQHF. The CDR3 bases are TGTGCCAGCAGCTTGTCGCGTACGCGGGGTGGCCAGCCCCAGCATTTT. The chain recombines TRBV5-8 with TRBJ1-5, with unresolved D. Per the germline V gene, CDR1 is SGHTS and CDR2 is YDEGEE. The CDR3 loop spans 16 amino acids. V lost 1 base and J lost 7, with 18 bases in between.

This clonotype has just a few counts. V gene TRBV24-1 combines with J gene TRBJ2-3, with D tentatively TRBD2 (5 bases). The V end lost 2 bases, the J end lost 7 bases, and 15 bases lay between the germline ends. The CDR3 loop spans 15 amino acids. The germline gives CDR1 KGHDR, CDR2 SFDVKD. In nucleotides, the CDR3 is TGTGCCACCAGTGATTCTAGCCAAACCCGGAATACGCAGTATTTT. As protein: CATSDSSQTRNTQYF.

The chain carries TRBV29-1 and TRBJ2-1; 7 nucleotides line up with TRBD1. CDR1 is SQVTM, CDR2 ANQGSEA, per germline. CDR3 size: 13 residues. After removal of 6 bases from V and 2 bases from J, the junction contained 4 bases not matched to a gene. The DNA for the CDR3 is TGCAGCGTCTCAGACAGGGCCTACAATGAGCAGTTCTTC. This sequence encodes CSVSDRAYNEQFF.

This clonotype has a count of ten or more. One end of the junction fails to match germline, which may point to a read error. V usage is TRBV5-1 and J usage is TRBJ1-1; TRBD1 might be the D (6 bases). From germline, CDR1 is SGHRS and CDR2 YFSETQ. CDR3 length equals 14 residues. The CDR3 region has the DNA TGTGCCAGCAGCCCAGGACAGACGAACACTGAAGCTTTCTTT. This translates into CASSPGQTNTEAFF. The full variable domain, rest sourced from reference TRBV5-1 and TRBJ1-1, is KAGVTQTPRYLIKTRGQQVTLSCSPISGHRSVSWYQQTPGQGLQFLFEYFSETQRNKGNFPGRFSGRQFSNSRSEMNVSTLELGDSALYLCASSPGQTNTEAFFGQGTRLTVV.

The V and J genes are TRBV30 and TRBJ1-4; D not certain. This CDR3 region has 14 residues. Germline V lookup: CDR1 GTSNPN, CDR2 SVGIG (reference sequence). V gave up 2 bases and J gave up 7 bases, with 14 bases separating them. CDR3 in amino acids: CAWSKDGRGEKLFF. As DNA, the CDR3 is TGTGCCTGGAGTAAGGATGGCCGTGGTGAAAAACTGTTTTTT.

In this sample, this clonotype turned up a few times. This sequence joins TRBV7-2 and TRBJ2-1; the D is unclear. CDR3 length equals 15 residues. Between the trimmed V and J ends, which lost 7 bases and 9 bases, there was a span of 22 bases. Germline CDR1 SGHTA, CDR2 FQGNSA. The CDR3 coding sequence is TGTGCCAGCATGACCCGAGGAGTCCCTATAGCTGAGCAGTTCTTC. Translated, it gives CASMTRGVPIAEQFF.